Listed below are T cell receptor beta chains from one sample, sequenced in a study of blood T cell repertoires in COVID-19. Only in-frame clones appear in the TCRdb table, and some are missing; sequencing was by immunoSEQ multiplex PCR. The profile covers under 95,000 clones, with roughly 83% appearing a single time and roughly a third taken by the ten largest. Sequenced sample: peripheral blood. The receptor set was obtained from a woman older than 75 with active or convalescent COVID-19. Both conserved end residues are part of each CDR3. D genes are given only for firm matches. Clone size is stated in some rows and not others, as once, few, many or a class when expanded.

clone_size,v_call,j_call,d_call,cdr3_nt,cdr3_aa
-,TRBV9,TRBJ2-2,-,TGTGCCAGCACCACTCACTCCCGCGGGGAGCTGTTTTTT,CASTTHSRGELFF
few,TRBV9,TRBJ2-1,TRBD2,TGTGCCAGCAGCGGCGACCCGGGACTAGCGGGGCTTAGCTCCTACAATGAGCAGTTCTTC,CASSGDPGLAGLSSYNEQFF
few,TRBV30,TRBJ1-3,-,TGTGCCTGGAGTATCCTGGGCCCTGGAAACACCATATATTTT,CAWSILGPGNTIYF
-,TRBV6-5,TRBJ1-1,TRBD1,TGTGCCAGCAGCCGAAGGACAGGCTTGAACACTGAAGCTTTCTTT,CASSRRTGLNTEAFF
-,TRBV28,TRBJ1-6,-,TGTGCCAGCAGTTCAGGGCAGAATGATAATTCACCCCTCCACTTT,CASSSGQNDNSPLHF
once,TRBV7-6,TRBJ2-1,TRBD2,TGTGCCAGCAGCTTAGCGCTACCGGGACTAGCAATGTATGAGCAGTTCTTC,CASSLALPGLAMYEQFF
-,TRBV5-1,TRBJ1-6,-,TGCGCCAGCAGCTTGGGAGCCGATTCACCCCTCCACTTT,CASSLGADSPLHF
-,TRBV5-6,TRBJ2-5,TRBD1,TGTGCCAGCAGCTTTGGACAGGAAGAGACCCAGTACTTC,CASSFGQEETQYF
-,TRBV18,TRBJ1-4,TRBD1,TGTGCCAGCTCACCGCGGACGGGACAGGATGAAAAACTGTTTTTT,CASSPRTGQDEKLFF
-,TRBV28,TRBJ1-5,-,TGTGCCAGCAGGGAGGGACTGCAACAGCCCCAGCATTTT,CASREGLQQPQHF
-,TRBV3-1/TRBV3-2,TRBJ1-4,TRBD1,TGTGCCAGCAGCCTTCAGGGGGCGGGAGAAAAACTGTTTTTT,CASSLQGAGEKLFF
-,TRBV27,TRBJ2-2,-,TGTGCCAGCAGTTTATTGGTTCCGGGAGCCGCCACCGGGGAGCTGTTTTTT,CASSLLVPGAATGELFF
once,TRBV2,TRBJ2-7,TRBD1,TGTGCCAGCAGTACCCGGGACAGGCGCTCCTACGAGCAGTACTTC,CASSTRDRRSYEQYF
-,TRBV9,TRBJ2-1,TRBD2,TGTGCCAGCAGCCCGAGAAGCGGGGGGGCGTACAATGAGCAGTTCTTC,CASSPRSGGAYNEQFF
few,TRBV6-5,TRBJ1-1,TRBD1,TGTGCCAGCAGAGAGACAGGGAGTATGATTGAAGCTTTCTTT,CASRETGSMIEAFF
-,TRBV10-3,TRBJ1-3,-,TGTGCCATCAGTGATGTATACACCATATATTTT,CAISDVYTIYF
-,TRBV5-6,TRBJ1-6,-,TGTGCCAGCAGCTTGGCGTTGAGGGTCTCCGGGTCACCCCTCCACTTT,CASSLALRVSGSPLHF
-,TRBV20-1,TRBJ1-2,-,TGCAGTGCTAGTAAGGGGCAGGGAAACTATGGCTACACCTTC,CSASKGQGNYGYTF
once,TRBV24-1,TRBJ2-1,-,TGTGCCACCAGTGAGACACCGGCCAATGAGCAGTTCTTC,CATSETPANEQFF
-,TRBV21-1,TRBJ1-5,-,TGTGCCAGCAGCAAAGCGAAGGGACTCATTAGCAATCAGCCCCAGCATTTT,CASSKAKGLISNQPQHF
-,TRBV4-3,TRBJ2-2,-,TGCGCCAGCAGCCAAGATTCGGGGGTTAACACCGGGGAGCTGTTTTTT,CASSQDSGVNTGELFF
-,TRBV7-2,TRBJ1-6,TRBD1,TGTGCCAGCAGCCTTACAGGGGGCGGCAATTCACCCCTCCACTTT,CASSLTGGGNSPLHF
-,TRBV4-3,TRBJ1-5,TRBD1,TGCGCCAGCAGCCAATTTTTGGACGGCACGACAGGGTCCCATCAGCCCCAGCATTTT,CASSQFLDGTTGSHQPQHF
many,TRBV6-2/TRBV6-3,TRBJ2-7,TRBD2,TGTGCCAGCAGCCGAGCTAGCGGGGGGGATTCCTACGAGCAGTACTTC,CASSRASGGDSYEQYF
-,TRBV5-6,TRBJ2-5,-,TGTGCCAGCAGCGACTGGACCATGGGGCGCCAAGAGACCCAGTACTTC,CASSDWTMGRQETQYF
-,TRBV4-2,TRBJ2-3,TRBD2,TGTGCCAGCAGCCAAGATTCGATTAGCGGGGAGGCAGATACGCAGTATTTT,CASSQDSISGEADTQYF
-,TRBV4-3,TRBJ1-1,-,TGCGCCAGCAGCCAATGGTCCGGGGGGCGGACTGAAGCTTTCTTT,CASSQWSGGRTEAFF
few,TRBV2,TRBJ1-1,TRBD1,TGTGCCAGCAGTACGGGGCAGGGGGCGAATCTCGTGCCTGAAGCTTTCTTT,CASSTGQGANLVPEAFF
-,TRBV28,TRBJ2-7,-,TGTGCCAGCCTAGACGGACTCTCCTACGAGCAGTACTTC,CASLDGLSYEQYF
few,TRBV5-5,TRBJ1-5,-,TGTGCCAGCAGCTTCGGATCTGCGGGCAATCAGCCCCAGCATTTT,CASSFGSAGNQPQHF
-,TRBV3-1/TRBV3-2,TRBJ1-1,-,TGTGCCAGCAGCCAAGTAAGCAGGCAAGCTTTCTTT,CASSQVSRQAFF
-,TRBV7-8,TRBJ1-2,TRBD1,TGTGCCAGCAGCCTTCCACAGGGGAATGGCTACACCTTC,CASSLPQGNGYTF
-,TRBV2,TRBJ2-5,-,TGTGCCAGCAGACTTCAGACAGTCCACCAAGAGACCCAGTACTTC,CASRLQTVHQETQYF
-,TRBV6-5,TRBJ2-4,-,TGTGCCAGCAGTTATGGACAGAGAATAGCCAAAAACATTCAGTACTTC,CASSYGQRIAKNIQYF
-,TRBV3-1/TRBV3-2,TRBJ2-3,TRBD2,TGTGCCACCCTGACTAGCGGCACAGATACGCAGTATTTT,CATLTSGTDTQYF
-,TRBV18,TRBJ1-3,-,TGTGCCAGCTCACCAATTACAGATGCTGGAAACACCATATATTTT,CASSPITDAGNTIYF
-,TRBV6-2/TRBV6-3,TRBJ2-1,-,TGTGCCAGCAGTTATATCGGGGGGCAGGTGGTCGTTTATGAGCAGTTCTTC,CASSYIGGQVVVYEQFF
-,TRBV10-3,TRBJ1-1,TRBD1,TGTGCCATCAGCCCAGGGGGAAGGTCAGCTTTCTTT,CAISPGGRSAFF
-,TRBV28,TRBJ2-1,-,TGTGCCAGCAGCCGCAGTTGGTACGTGTACAATGAGCAGTTCTTC,CASSRSWYVYNEQFF
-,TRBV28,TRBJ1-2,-,TGTGCCAGCACCCTCCCCGGAGAGATCGGAGGTGGCTATGGCTACACCTTC,CASTLPGEIGGGYGYTF
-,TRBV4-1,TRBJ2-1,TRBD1,TGCGCCAGCAGCCAGCCCGGGACAGGGGTTCTATTTGAGCAGTTCTTC,CASSQPGTGVLFEQFF
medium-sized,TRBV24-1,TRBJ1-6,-,TGTGCCACCAGTGATCCCACTGAAGAGTCTTCACCCCTCCACTTT,CATSDPTEESSPLHF
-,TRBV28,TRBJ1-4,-,TGTGCCAGCAGTTTAGCGCACGATGAAAAACTGTTTTTT,CASSLAHDEKLFF